This entry lists 25 T cell receptor beta chains sequenced from one sample in a study of a mutant IDH1 vaccine in newly diagnosed glioma. Antigens of these TCRs are unknown. TCRdb's copy holds only in-frame clones and misses some; the assay was immunoSEQ multiplex PCR. This sample has around 57,000 clones, with approximately 80% found just once. Time point given: week 35, safety follow-up. Every vaccine dose comprised 300 ug of mutant IDH1 20-mer peptide plus topical imiquimod. The sample in question was PBMCs, obtained from a glioma patient whose treatment included an IDH1 peptide vaccine. These TCRs come from a man aged 25 to 40 with glioma.

The gene calls are TRBV4-1 and TRBJ1-2, with D tentatively TRBD1 (5 bases). Germline CDR1 MGHRA, CDR2 YSYEKL. The CDR3 runs to 14 residues. The ends were cut back, 8 bases at V and 7 bases at J, with 20 bases in the middle. This CDR3 is CASAQGWRLSGYTF. For the CDR3, the DNA is TGCGCCAGCGCCCAGGGATGGAGGTTGAGTGGCTACACCTTC.

V is TRBV28 and J is TRBJ2-1; the D gene could be TRBD1 or TRBD2 (5 bases each). With 7 bases removed from V and 4 bases from J, the gap between germline ends came to 17 bases. This CDR3 has 15 amino acids. Germline-derived CDR1 and CDR2 are MDHEN and SYDVKM. This CDR3 is CASTSDRGRYNEQFF. The DNA for the CDR3 is TGTGCCAGCACTTCCGATCGGGGACGGTACAATGAGCAGTTCTTC.

The rearrangement joins TRBV10-3 to TRBJ1-2, with a possible D match to TRBD1 (5 bases). Per the germline V gene, CDR1 is ENHRY and CDR2 is SYGVKD. Trimming took off 4 bases at V and 8 bases at J, with 17 bases between the two ends. This CDR3 has 14 amino acids. CDR3 loop: CAISGLGTHRGYTF. The CDR3, as DNA: TGTGCCATCAGTGGACTCGGGACCCACCGCGGCTACACCTTC.

The chain has TRBV6-6 and TRBJ2-4; D uncertain. CDR3 length equals 15 residues. Per the germline V gene, CDR1 is MNHNY and CDR2 is SVGAGI (reference sequence). V was trimmed by 7 bases and J by 0 bases, leaving 13 bases between them. CDR3 nucleotide sequence: TGTGCCAGCAATCCCGGGTGGGAAGCCAAAAACATTCAGTACTTC. Translation: CASNPGWEAKNIQYF.

This clone was picked up a small number of times. The chain is built from TRBV2 and TRBJ2-3; 7 bases are a match to TRBD2. The J segment lost 2 bases and the V segment lost 5 bases, leaving 4 bases of the junction unmatched. The germline V gene has CDR1 SNHLY and CDR2 FYNNEI. CDR3 length: 14 amino acids. CDR3 coding DNA: TGTGCCAGCAGTCGGGACTACACCACAGATACGCAGTATTTT. The encoded protein is CASSRDYTTDTQYF.

The rearrangement links TRBV19 to TRBJ2-3; 7 bases are shared with TRBD1. Per the germline V gene, CDR1 is LNHDA and CDR2 is SQIVND (reference sequence). The CDR3 length is 15 residues. V shed 5 bases and J 0 bases; nucleotides not matched to a gene: 5. The DNA for the CDR3 is TGTGCCAGTAGTCCTGGGACAGTTAGCACAGATACGCAGTATTTT. It is translated as CASSPGTVSTDTQYF.

V usage is TRBV10-2 and J usage is TRBJ2-7; D may be TRBD1 (6 bases). Deletions cut 1 base from V and 3 bases from J, with 16 bases between. The CDR3 covers 16 residues. The V gene's germline CDR1 is WSHSY and CDR2 SAAADI. The CDR3 DNA reads TGCGCCAGCAGTGAGTTTAGGGCAGGGGTTTACTACGAGCAGTACTTC. Protein sequence: CASSEFRAGVYYEQYF.

The CDR3 is CASSPRAFTEAFF. Written as DNA, the CDR3 is TGTGCCAGCAGCCCGCGGGCCTTCACTGAAGCTTTCTTT. This chain connects TRBV14 to TRBJ1-1; D not resolved. The germline V and J ends were trimmed by 4 bases and 4 bases, with 10 bases remaining between them. The CDR3 consists of 13 residues. Germline CDR1 and CDR2: SGHDN and FVKESK. Supplemented by reference TRBV14 and TRBJ1-1, the full variable domain reads EAGVTQFPSHSVIEKGQTVTLRCDPISGHDNLYWYRRVMGKEIKFLLHFVKESKQDESGMPNNRFLAERTGGTYSTLKVQPAELEDSGVYFCASSPRAFTEAFFGQGTRLTVV.

The rearrangement joins TRBV27 to TRBJ2-3; 10 positions match TRBD1. The CDR3 has 18 amino acids. J lost 0 bases, V lost 5 bases, and 11 bases had no gene match. The germline V gene encodes CDR1 MNHEY and CDR2 SMNVEV (reference sequence). CDR3 sequence: CASSLRDRGIPSTDTQYF. The CDR3 nucleotides are TGTGCCAGCAGTCTCCGGGACAGGGGAATTCCTAGCACAGATACGCAGTATTTT.

CDR3 sequence reads: CASSQGASNEKLFF. In nucleotides, the CDR3 is TGTGCCAGCAGCCAGGGGGCGTCTAATGAAAAACTGTTTTTT. The chain carries TRBV7-6 and TRBJ1-4; 8 nucleotides line up with TRBD1. Looked up from germline, CDR1 is SGHVS and CDR2 is FNYEAQ. The J segment lost 3 bases and the V segment lost 5 bases, leaving 2 bases of the junction unmatched. The CDR3 runs 14 residues.

This clone was counted only a few times. The rearrangement uses TRBV30 and TRBJ1-5; D possibly corresponds to TRBD1 (6 bases). Trimming removed 6 bases at V and 1 base at J, with 16 bases between. The CDR3 covers 15 residues. Germline CDR1 reads GTSNPN; CDR2 reads SVGIG (reference sequence). As DNA, the CDR3 is TGTGCCTGCCTCGGGGGCCCTGGGAGCAATCAGCCCCAGCATTTT. It yields the protein CACLGGPGSNQPQHF.

On this clone: The junction shows a germline mismatch at one end, possibly a read error. The chain carries TRBV29-1 and TRBJ1-2, with TRBD1 matching over 10 bases. From germline, CDR1 is SQVTM and CDR2 ANQGSEA. The CDR3 is made up of 15 amino acids. CDR3 DNA sequence: TGCGGCGTTGAAGATCGAGACAGGGGGCTACGGGGCTACACCTTC. It is translated as CGVEDRDRGLRGYTF.

The CDR3 loop is CASSPGGAGDNQQETQYF. CDR3 bases: TGTGCCAGCAGCCCCGGGGGGGCGGGAGACAACCAGCAAGAGACCCAGTACTTC. The V and J genes are TRBV11-2 and TRBJ2-5; 8 positions match TRBD2. V lost 5 bases, J lost 2 bases, and 16 bases stayed unmatched. CDR1 is SGHAT and CDR2 is FQNNGV in the germline V gene. The CDR3 contains 18 residues.

In regard to this clone: The germline gene is not matched at one end of the junction; a read error may be the cause. V is TRBV5-1 and J is TRBJ2-7; the D is unclear. The germline V gene encodes CDR1 SGHRS and CDR2 YFSETQ. CDR3 length: 13 residues. CDR3 sequence: CASSKSSFYERYF. CDR3 coding DNA: TGCGCCAGCAGCAAAAGTTCATTCTACGAGCGGTACTTC.

The rearrangement uses TRBV7-2 and TRBJ2-7; 12 bases align to TRBD2. From germline, CDR1 is SGHTA and CDR2 FQGNSA. V lost 6 bases, J lost 4 bases, and 7 bases stayed unmatched. The CDR3 sequence is 15 residues long. In nucleotides, the CDR3 is TGTGCCAGCAGAAGCCTAGCGGGGGGGCCTTACGAGCAGTACTTC. Translating it yields CASRSLAGGPYEQYF.

The chain employs TRBV21-1 and TRBJ1-1. TRBV21-1 is noted as a pseudogene. The CDR3 loop spans 13 amino acids. The CDR3: CARDEGPPPEAFF. CDR3 DNA: TGTGCCAGGGACGAGGGTCCCCCCCCTGAAGCTTTCTTT.

The chain is built from TRBV6-4 and TRBJ2-1; the D is unclear. The germline V and J ends were trimmed by 2 bases and 1 base, with 9 bases remaining between them. Germline V gene sequence: CDR1 MRHNA, CDR2 SNTAGT. The CDR3 is made up of 15 amino acids. CDR3 DNA sequence: TGTGCCAGCAGTGACCGGCCCTTTTCCTACAATGAGCAGTTCTTC. Protein: CASSDRPFSYNEQFF.

This sequence joins TRBV7-9 and TRBJ2-7, with 13 bases aligning to TRBD2. Germline V lookup: CDR1 SEHNR, CDR2 FQNEAQ (reference sequence). The junction had 7 bases not matched to a gene; V was cut back by 5 bases and J by 0 bases. The length of the CDR3 is 17 residues. In DNA, the CDR3 is TGTGCCAGCAGCATGACTAGCGGGGGGACTAGCTCCTACGAGCAGTACTTC. This codes for CASSMTSGGTSSYEQYF.

This chain's CDR3 is CASREGPSTDTQYF. In nucleotides, the CDR3 is TGCGCCAGCAGGGAGGGTCCGAGCACAGATACGCAGTATTTT. This chain uses TRBV5-1 with TRBJ2-3, with D maybe TRBD2 (6 bases). Germline CDR1 SGHRS, CDR2 YFSETQ. Trimming stripped 5 bases from V and 0 bases from J, with 10 bases between. The CDR3 extends over 14 amino acids.

This clone was observed a few times. The chain recombines TRBV9 with TRBJ1-1; a possible D gene is TRBD1 (5 bases). CDR3 size: 14 residues. Per the germline V gene, CDR1 is SGDLS and CDR2 is YYNGEE. Trimming left V 3 bases short and J 5 bases short, with 14 bases between. For the CDR3, the DNA is TGTGCCAGCAGCGCGTCGGGGCAGCGAACTGAAGCTTTCTTT. Its protein product is CASSASGQRTEAFF. The entire variable domain, with the rest obtained from reference TRBV9 and TRBJ1-1, is as follows: DSGVTQTPKHLITATGQRVTLRCSPRSGDLSVYWYQQSLDQGLQFLIQYYNGEERAKGNILERFSAQQFPDLHSELNLSSLELGDSALYFCASSASGQRTEAFFGQGTRLTVV.

This clone was picked up a small number of times. This chain joins TRBV6-5 and TRBJ1-1; no clear D. The CDR3 extends over 11 amino acids. Germline V gene lookup returns CDR1 MNHEY and CDR2 SVGAGI. V lost 7 bases, J lost 0 bases, and 3 bases lay in between. The CDR3 protein is CASKMNTEAFF. The CDR3 DNA sequence: TGTGCCAGCAAGATGAACACTGAAGCTTTCTTT.

This sequence joins TRBV11-2 and TRBJ2-7, with 10 bases matching TRBD1. Trimming removed 1 base from V and 0 bases from J; junction bases left unmatched: 6. The CDR3 runs 17 residues. Germline lookup yields CDR1 SGHAT and CDR2 FQNNGV. The CDR3 loop is CASSLGTGGIGSYEQYF. The CDR3 DNA is TGTGCCAGCAGCTTAGGGACAGGGGGAATTGGCTCCTACGAGCAGTACTTC.

The V call is TRBV27, the J call TRBJ1-2; D perhaps matches TRBD1 (6 bases). Germline lookup yields CDR1 MNHEY and CDR2 SMNVEV (reference sequence). This CDR3 has 14 residues. Trimming pared 1 base from V and 5 bases from J, leaving 11 bases between. This CDR3 reads CASSLFQGLYGYTF. CDR3 coding DNA: TGTGCCAGCAGTTTATTTCAGGGGTTGTATGGCTACACCTTC.

This clone came up once. The chain couples TRBV2 to TRBJ2-5; TRBD1 matches 9 bases. The trim removed 5 bases at V and 4 bases at J, leaving 2 bases unmatched. The CDR3 totals 13 residues. Germline loops: CDR1 SNHLY, CDR2 FYNNEI. Written as DNA, the CDR3 is TGTGCCAGCAGTCGGACAGGGGTAGAGACCCAGTACTTC. Residues: CASSRTGVETQYF.

The rearrangement joins TRBV5-1 to TRBJ1-3, with 9 bases aligning to TRBD1. The ends lost 0 bases at V and 7 bases at J; junction bases unmatched: 5. The V gene's germline CDR1 is SGHRS and CDR2 YFSETQ. CDR3 length: 15 residues. The DNA for the CDR3 is TGCGCCAGCAGCTTGGACCTAGGGACAGGGAACACCATATATTTT. This sequence encodes CASSLDLGTGNTIYF.